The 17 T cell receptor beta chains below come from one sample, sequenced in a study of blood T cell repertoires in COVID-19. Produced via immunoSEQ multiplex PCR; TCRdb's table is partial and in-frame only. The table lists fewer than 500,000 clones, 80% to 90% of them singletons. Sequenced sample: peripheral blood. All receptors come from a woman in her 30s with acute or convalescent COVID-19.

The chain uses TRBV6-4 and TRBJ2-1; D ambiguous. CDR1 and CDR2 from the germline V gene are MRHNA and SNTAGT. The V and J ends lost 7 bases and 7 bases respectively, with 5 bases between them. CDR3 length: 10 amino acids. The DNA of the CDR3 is TGTGCCAGCACTTTGAATGAGCAGTTCTTC. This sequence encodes CASTLNEQFF.

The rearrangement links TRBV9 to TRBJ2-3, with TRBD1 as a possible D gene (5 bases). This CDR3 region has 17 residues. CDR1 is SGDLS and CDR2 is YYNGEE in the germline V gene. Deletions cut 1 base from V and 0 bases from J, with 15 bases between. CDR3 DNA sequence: TGTGCCAGCAGCGTAACCGACAGATTCACTAGCACAGATACGCAGTATTTT. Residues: CASSVTDRFTSTDTQYF.

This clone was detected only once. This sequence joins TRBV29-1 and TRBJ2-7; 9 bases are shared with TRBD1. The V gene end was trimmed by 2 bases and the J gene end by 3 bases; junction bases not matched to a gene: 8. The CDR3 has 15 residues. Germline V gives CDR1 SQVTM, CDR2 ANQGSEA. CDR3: CSVEIFGTGYYEQYF. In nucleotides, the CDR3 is TGCAGCGTTGAAATTTTTGGGACAGGGTACTACGAGCAGTACTTC.

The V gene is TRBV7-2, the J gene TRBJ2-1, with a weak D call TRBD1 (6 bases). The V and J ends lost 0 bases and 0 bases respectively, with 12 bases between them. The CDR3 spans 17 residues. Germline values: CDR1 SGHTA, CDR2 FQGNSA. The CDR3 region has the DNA TGTGCCAGCAGCTTAGCCCGGTGGACAGACTCCTACAATGAGCAGTTCTTC. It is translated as CASSLARWTDSYNEQFF.

The CDR3 loop reads CASSVGGGWTEAFF. The CDR3 DNA is TGTGCCAGCAGCGTAGGAGGGGGATGGACTGAAGCTTTCTTT. The rearrangement links TRBV9 to TRBJ1-1; D might be TRBD1 (6 bases). This CDR3 has 14 residues. The ends were cut back, 0 bases at V and 5 bases at J, with 11 bases in the middle. Germline V gives CDR1 SGDLS, CDR2 YYNGEE.

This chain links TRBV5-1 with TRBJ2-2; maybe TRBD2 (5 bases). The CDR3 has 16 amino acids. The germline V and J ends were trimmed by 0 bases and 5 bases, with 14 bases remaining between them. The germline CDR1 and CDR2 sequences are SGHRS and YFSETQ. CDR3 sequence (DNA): TGCGCCAGCAGCTTGGAGGCCCGCCCGGGGACCGGGGAGCTGTTTTTT. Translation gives CASSLEARPGTGELFF.

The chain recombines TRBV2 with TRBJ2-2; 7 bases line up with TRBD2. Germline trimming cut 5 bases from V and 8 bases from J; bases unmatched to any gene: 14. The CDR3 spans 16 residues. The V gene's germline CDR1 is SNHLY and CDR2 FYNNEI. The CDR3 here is CASSFGSGGERGELFF. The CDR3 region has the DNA TGTGCCAGCAGTTTTGGTTCGGGAGGAGAGAGGGGGGAGCTGTTTTTT.

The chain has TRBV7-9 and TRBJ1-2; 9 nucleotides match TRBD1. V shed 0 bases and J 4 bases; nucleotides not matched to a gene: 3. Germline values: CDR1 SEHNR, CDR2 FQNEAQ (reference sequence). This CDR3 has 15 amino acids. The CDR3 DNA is TGTGCCAGCAGCTTAGCTGGGACAGGGCGCTATGGCTACACCTTC. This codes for CASSLAGTGRYGYTF.

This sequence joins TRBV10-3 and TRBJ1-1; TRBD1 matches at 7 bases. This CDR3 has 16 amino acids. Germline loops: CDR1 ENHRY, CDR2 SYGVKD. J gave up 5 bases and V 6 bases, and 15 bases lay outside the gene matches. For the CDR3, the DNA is TGTGCCATCAGCCGGACAGGTCGGGTCGGCGGAACTGAAGCTTTCTTT. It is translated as CAISRTGRVGGTEAFF.

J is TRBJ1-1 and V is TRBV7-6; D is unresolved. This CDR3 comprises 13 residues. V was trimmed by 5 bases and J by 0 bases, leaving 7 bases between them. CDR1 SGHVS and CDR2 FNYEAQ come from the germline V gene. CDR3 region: CASSLTMNTEAFF. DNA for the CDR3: TGTGCCAGCAGCCTCACAATGAACACTGAAGCTTTCTTT.

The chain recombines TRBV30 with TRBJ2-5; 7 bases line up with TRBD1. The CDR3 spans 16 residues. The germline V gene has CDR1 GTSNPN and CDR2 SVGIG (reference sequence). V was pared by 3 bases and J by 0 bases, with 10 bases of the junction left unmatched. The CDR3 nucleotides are TGTGCCTGGAGCGGGATTGGACAGGCATACCAAGAGACCCAGTACTTC. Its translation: CAWSGIGQAYQETQYF.

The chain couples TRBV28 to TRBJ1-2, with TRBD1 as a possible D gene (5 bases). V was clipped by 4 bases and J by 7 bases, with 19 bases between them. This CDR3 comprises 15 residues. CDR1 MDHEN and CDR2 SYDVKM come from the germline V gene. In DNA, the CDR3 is TGTGCCAGCAGTTCAGGCGGGGCGTCGTCGGGTGGCTACACCTTC. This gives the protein CASSSGGASSGGYTF.

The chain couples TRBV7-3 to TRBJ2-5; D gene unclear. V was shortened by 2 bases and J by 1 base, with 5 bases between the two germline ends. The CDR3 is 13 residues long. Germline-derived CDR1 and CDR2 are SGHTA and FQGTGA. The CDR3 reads CASSLGPQETQYF. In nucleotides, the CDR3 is TGTGCCAGCAGCTTAGGGCCCCAAGAGACCCAGTACTTC.

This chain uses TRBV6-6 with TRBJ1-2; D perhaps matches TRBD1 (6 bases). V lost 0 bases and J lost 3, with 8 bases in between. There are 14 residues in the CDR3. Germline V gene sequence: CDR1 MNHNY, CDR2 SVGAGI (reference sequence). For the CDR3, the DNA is TGTGCCAGCAGTTACTCGGACAGTGACTATGGCTACACCTTC. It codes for CASSYSDSDYGYTF.

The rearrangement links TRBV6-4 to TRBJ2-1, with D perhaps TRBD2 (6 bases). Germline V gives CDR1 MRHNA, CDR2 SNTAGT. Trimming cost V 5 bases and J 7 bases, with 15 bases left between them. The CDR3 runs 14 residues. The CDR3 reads CASSRLGRRNEQFF. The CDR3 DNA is TGTGCCAGCAGTCGACTAGGGCGTAGGAATGAGCAGTTCTTC.

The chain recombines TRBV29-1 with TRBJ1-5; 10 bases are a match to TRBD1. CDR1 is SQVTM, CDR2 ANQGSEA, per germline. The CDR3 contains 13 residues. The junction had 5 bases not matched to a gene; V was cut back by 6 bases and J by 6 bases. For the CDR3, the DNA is TGCAGCGTCGCCGGGACAGGGGTTCAGCCCCAGCATTTT. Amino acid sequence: CSVAGTGVQPQHF. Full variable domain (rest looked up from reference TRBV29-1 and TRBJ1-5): SAVISQKPSRDICQRGTSLTIQCQVDSQVTMMFWYRQQPGQSLTLIATANQGSEATYESGFVIDKFPISRPNLTFSTLTVSNMSPEDSSIYLCSVAGTGVQPQHFGDGTRLSIL.

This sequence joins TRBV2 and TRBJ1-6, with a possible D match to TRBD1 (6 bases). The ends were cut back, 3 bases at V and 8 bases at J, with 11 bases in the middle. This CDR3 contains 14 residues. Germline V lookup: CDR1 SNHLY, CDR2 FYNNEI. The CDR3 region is CASSDRDTYSPLHF. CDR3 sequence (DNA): TGTGCCAGCAGTGATCGGGACACCTATTCACCCCTCCACTTT.